This passage covers 14 T cell receptor beta chains from one sample sequenced in a study of blood T cell repertoires in COVID-19. Clones were sequenced by immunoSEQ multiplex PCR, and TCRdb holds only the in-frame ones, with some missing. This table holds about 270,000 clones, just under 90% found once. The sample was PBMCs or T cells enriched from blood (not recorded which). The receptors were sampled from a woman aged 30 to 39 with acute COVID-19.

This rearrangement joins TRBV10-3 to TRBJ2-7; 12 nucleotides align to TRBD2. The CDR3 extends over 18 amino acids. CDR1 is ENHRY and CDR2 is SYGVKD in the germline V gene. The V and J ends lost 0 bases and 3 bases, in that order; junction bases with no gene match: 9. The CDR3 DNA is TGTGCCATCAGTGAGTCGGCGGGTTTACTAGCGGGAGGCTACGAGCAGTACTTC. Protein sequence: CAISESAGLLAGGYEQYF.

The chain joins TRBV5-4 to TRBJ1-2, with TRBD1 matching over 7 bases. The J segment lost 6 bases and the V segment lost 0 bases, leaving 2 bases of the junction unmatched. The CDR3 has 13 residues. Germline CDR1 SGHNT, CDR2 YYREEE (reference sequence). This CDR3 reads CASSLGQGHGYTF. CDR3 sequence (DNA): TGTGCCAGCAGCTTGGGACAGGGCCATGGCTACACCTTC. Full variable domain (outside the CDR3, taken from reference TRBV5-4 and TRBJ1-2): ETGVTQSPTHLIKTRGQQVTLRCSSQSGHNTVSWYQQALGQGPQFIFQYYREEENGRGNFPPRFSGLQFPNYSSELNVNALELDDSALYLCASSLGQGHGYTFGSGTRLTVV.

The chain links TRBV2 to TRBJ1-1; possibly TRBD1 for D (6 bases). The CDR3 has 11 residues. V lost 7 bases and J 4 bases, leaving 7 bases between the germline ends. From germline, CDR1 is SNHLY and CDR2 FYNNEI. The CDR3 reads CASNRVTEAFF. The CDR3 region has the DNA TGTGCCAGCAACAGGGTCACTGAAGCTTTCTTT.

The sample holds one count of this clone. The junction departs from the called germline gene at one end, perhaps through a read error. The V call is TRBV27, the J call TRBJ2-7; TRBD2 matches 7 bases. CDR1 MNHEY and CDR2 SMNVEV come from the germline V gene (reference sequence). CDR3 length equals 15 residues. The CDR3 reads CASSLSSGLSYEQYF. The CDR3 bases are TGTGCCAGCAGCTTATCTAGCGGACTCTCCTACGAGCAGTACTTC.

This chain links TRBV21-1 with TRBJ2-6; the table's D gene call, TRBD1, was not cross checked with the DNA. TRBV21-1 is a listed pseudogene. This CDR3 has 17 residues. CDR3 protein: CASSKGKTASGANVLTF. Written as DNA, the CDR3 is TGTGCCAGCAGCAAAGGGAAAACAGCCTCTGGGGCCAACGTCCTGACTTTC.

This clone showed up just a few times. This rearrangement joins TRBV27 to TRBJ1-1, with D tentatively TRBD1 (6 bases). Germline V CDR1 and CDR2: MNHEY, SMNVEV (reference sequence). Trimming shortened V by 9 bases and J by 7 bases, and 18 bases separated the two germline ends. The CDR3 length is 13 residues. CDR3 protein: CASLLQGENEAFF. The CDR3 DNA reads as TGTGCCAGTTTACTACAGGGTGAAAATGAAGCTTTCTTT.

The chain recombines TRBV5-1 with TRBJ2-7; TRBD1 aligns across 10 bases. Germline trimming cut 0 bases from V and 7 bases from J; bases unmatched to any gene: 10. Germline V gene lookup returns CDR1 SGHRS and CDR2 YFSETQ. This CDR3 has 16 amino acids. The CDR3 spells CASSLGSKTGGGEQYF. DNA of the CDR3: TGCGCCAGCAGCTTGGGGAGCAAGACAGGGGGCGGGGAGCAGTACTTC.

The chain is built from TRBV7-8 and TRBJ1-4, with TRBD1 identical over 11 bases. Germline V lookup: CDR1 SGHVS, CDR2 FQNEAQ. The CDR3 spans 17 residues. The trim removed 4 bases at V and 4 bases at J, leaving 8 bases unmatched. CDR3 DNA sequence: TGTGCCAGCAGCTACAGGACAGGGGGCCAGGATAATGAAAAACTGTTTTTT. It codes for CASSYRTGGQDNEKLFF.

The V call is TRBV5-1, the J call TRBJ2-7; 7 bases match TRBD2. This CDR3 comprises 17 residues. Germline assignment: CDR1 SGHRS and CDR2 YFSETQ. After removal of 0 bases from V and 0 bases from J, the junction contained 9 bases not matched to a gene. CDR3 protein: CASSLAGLAESSYEQYF. The CDR3 region has the DNA TGCGCCAGCAGCTTGGCCGGCCTAGCGGAAAGCTCCTACGAGCAGTACTTC. The full variable domain, in which reference TRBV5-1 and TRBJ2-7 provide the parts outside the CDR3, is KAGVTQTPRYLIKTRGQQVTLSCSPISGHRSVSWYQQTPGQGLQFLFEYFSETQRNKGNFPGRFSGRQFSNSRSEMNVSTLELGDSALYLCASSLAGLAESSYEQYFGPGTRLTVT.

The CDR3 sequence: CASSLRGTEDTDTQYF. CDR3 in DNA: TGTGCCAGCAGCTTAAGGGGTACGGAAGACACAGATACGCAGTATTTT. The chain employs TRBV7-9 and TRBJ2-3; D is perhaps TRBD1 (5 bases). CDR3 length: 16 amino acids. In germline, CDR1 is SEHNR, CDR2 FQNEAQ (reference sequence). Deletions cut 2 bases from V and 2 bases from J, with 14 bases between.

This sequence joins TRBV2 and TRBJ2-1; D possibly corresponds to TRBD2 (5 bases). The V gene's germline CDR1 is SNHLY and CDR2 FYNNEI. V lost 4 bases and J 10 bases, leaving 14 bases between the germline ends. This CDR3 comprises 13 residues. The CDR3 nucleotides are TGTGCCAGCAGTGCCCGGGAATCGGGGGAGCAGTTCTTC. Amino acid sequence: CASSARESGEQFF.

The rearrangement links TRBV28 to TRBJ2-6, with 7 bases matching TRBD1. J lost 0 bases, V lost 5 bases, and 16 bases had no gene match. This CDR3 has 20 residues. Germline CDR1 MDHEN, CDR2 SYDVKM. CDR3 in amino acids: CASSQDRFSHPSSGANVLTF. For the CDR3, the DNA is TGTGCCAGCAGTCAGGACAGGTTCTCCCACCCGAGCTCTGGGGCCAACGTCCTGACTTTC. Filled out from reference TRBV28 and TRBJ2-6, the complete variable domain reads DVKVTQSSRYLVKRTGEKVFLECVQDMDHENMFWYRQDPGLGLRLIYFSYDVKMKEKGDIPEGYSVSREKKERFSLILESASTNQTSMYLCASSQDRFSHPSSGANVLTFGAGSRLTVL.

The V call is TRBV6-5, the J call TRBJ2-7, with 8 nucleotides matching TRBD1. The junction had 8 bases not matched to a gene; V was cut back by 6 bases and J by 4 bases. This CDR3 comprises 14 residues. Germline-derived CDR1 and CDR2 are MNHEY and SVGAGI. CDR3 protein: CASSMDREGYEQYF. As DNA, the CDR3 is TGTGCCAGCAGCATGGACAGGGAAGGTTACGAGCAGTACTTC.

The V and J genes are TRBV14 and TRBJ1-4, with a possible D match to TRBD1 (6 bases). The CDR3 has 14 amino acids. CDR1 and CDR2 from the germline V gene are SGHDN and FVKESK. Trimming removed 4 bases from V and 8 bases from J, with 14 bases in between. Here the CDR3 DNA reads TGTGCCAGCAGCCTCGGACAGCCAGGGGAAAAACTGTTTTTT. Residues: CASSLGQPGEKLFF.